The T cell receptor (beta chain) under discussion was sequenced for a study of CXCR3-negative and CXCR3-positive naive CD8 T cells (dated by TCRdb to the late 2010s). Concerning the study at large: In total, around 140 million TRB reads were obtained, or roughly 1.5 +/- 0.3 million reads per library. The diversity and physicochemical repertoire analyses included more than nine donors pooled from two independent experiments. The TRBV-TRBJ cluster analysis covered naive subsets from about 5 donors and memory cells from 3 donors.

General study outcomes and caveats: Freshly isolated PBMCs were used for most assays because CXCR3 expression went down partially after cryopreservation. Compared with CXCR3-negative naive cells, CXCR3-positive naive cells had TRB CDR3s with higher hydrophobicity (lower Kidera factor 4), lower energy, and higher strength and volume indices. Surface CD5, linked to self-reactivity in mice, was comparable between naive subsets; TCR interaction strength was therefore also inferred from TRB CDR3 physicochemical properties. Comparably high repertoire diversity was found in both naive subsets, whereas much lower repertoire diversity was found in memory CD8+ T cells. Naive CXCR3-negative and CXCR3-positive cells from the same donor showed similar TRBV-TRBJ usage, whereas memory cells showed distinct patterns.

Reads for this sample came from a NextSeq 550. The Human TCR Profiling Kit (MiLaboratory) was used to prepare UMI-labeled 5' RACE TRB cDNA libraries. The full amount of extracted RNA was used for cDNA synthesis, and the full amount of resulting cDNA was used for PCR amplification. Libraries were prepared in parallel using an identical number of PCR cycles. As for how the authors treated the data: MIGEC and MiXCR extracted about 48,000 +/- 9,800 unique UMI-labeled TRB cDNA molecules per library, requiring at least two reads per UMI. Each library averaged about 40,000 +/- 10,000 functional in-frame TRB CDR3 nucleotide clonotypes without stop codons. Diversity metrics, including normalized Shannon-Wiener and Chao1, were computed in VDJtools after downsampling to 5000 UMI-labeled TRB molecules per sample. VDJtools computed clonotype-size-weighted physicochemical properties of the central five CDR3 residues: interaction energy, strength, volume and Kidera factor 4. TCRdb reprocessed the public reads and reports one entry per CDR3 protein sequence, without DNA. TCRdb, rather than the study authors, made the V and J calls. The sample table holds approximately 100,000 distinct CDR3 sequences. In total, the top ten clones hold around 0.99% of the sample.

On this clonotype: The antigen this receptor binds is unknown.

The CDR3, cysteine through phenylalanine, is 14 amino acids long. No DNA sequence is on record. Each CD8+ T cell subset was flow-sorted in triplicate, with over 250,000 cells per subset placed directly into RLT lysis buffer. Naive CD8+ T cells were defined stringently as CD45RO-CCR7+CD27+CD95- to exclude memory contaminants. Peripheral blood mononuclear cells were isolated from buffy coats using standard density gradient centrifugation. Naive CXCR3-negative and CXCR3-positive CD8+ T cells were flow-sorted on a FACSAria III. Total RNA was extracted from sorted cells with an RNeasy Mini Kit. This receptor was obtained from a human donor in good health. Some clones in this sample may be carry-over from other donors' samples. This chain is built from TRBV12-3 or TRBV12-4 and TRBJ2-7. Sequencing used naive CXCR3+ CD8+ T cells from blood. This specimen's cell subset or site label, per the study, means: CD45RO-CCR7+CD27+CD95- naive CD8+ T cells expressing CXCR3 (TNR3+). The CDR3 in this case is CASSGPHTSYEQYF.